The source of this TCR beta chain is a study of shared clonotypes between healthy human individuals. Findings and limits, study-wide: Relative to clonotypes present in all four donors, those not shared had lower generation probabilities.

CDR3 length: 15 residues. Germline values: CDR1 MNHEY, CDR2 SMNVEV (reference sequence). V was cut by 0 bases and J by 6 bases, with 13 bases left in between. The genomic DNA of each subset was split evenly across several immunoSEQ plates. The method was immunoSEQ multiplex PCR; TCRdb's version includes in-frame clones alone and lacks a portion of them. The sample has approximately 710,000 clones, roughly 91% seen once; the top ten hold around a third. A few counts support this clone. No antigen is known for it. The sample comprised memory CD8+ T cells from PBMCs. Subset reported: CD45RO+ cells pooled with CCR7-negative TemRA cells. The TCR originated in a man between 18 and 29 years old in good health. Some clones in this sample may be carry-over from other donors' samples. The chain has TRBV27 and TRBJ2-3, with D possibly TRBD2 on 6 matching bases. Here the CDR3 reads CASSLSPGELDTQYF. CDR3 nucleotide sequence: TGTGCCAGCAGTTTATCTCCGGGAGAGTTGGATACGCAGTATTTT.